This T cell receptor (beta chain) is from a study of regulatory T cells in long-lasting Graves disease. The overall study: The criterion for persistent Graves' disease was over 5 years of antithyroid drugs with positive TSH receptor antibodies.

Regarding this clonotype: An end of the junction does not agree with germline; a read error may underlie this.

The authors built TCR beta libraries using iRepertoire HTBI primers and Arm-PCR of CDR3 regions. Via MiXCR, TCRdb re-called the multiplex PCR reads, giving one row per CDR3 protein. In the table there are more than 350,000 distinct CDR3 sequences, around a fifth of which are singletons. Time point of the sample: persistent/refractory GD, antithyroid drugs over 5 years with positive TRAb. TCR sequences were obtained from RNA taken from PBMCs. Graves' disease diagnosis used American Thyroid Association guidelines. The CDR3 runs 16 residues. The V gene's germline CDR1 is DFQATT and CDR2 SNEGSKA (reference sequence).

The receptor was derived from a female donor with Graves disease. The chain employs TRBV20-1 and TRBJ1-1; TRBD1 aligns across 10 bases. The sample in question was peripheral blood mononuclear cells (PBMCs), obtained when the disease was refractory, from a patient treated with antithyroid drugs. The CDR3 DNA reads as TGCAGTACTAGAGATGGGGACAGGGGAGCTGGCACTGAAGCTTTCTTT. It encodes CSTRDGDRGAGTEAFF.